These 15 T cell receptor beta chains were all obtained from the same sample, sequenced in a study of blood T cell repertoires in COVID-19. This table comes from immunoSEQ multiplex PCR, and its TCRdb copy is limited to in-frame clones, with some not included. Of a few hundred thousand clones in the sample, about 88% were seen once. The sequencing sample was made of peripheral blood. These receptors were obtained from a man aged 50 to 60 with COVID-19, enrolled during active disease.

This chain connects TRBV9 to TRBJ2-1; 12 nucleotides align to TRBD1. Germline CDR1 SGDLS, CDR2 YYNGEE. V trimming: 3 bases; J trimming: 5 bases; junction bases outside the gene matches: 15. This CDR3 comprises 19 residues. The CDR3 loop reads CASSALPGTGGILHNEQFF. In DNA, the CDR3 is TGTGCCAGCAGCGCCCTGCCTGGGACAGGGGGCATCCTGCACAATGAGCAGTTCTTC.

This clone was recorded a few times. V gene TRBV27 combines with J gene TRBJ2-7, with D perhaps matching TRBD2 (6 bases). The germline CDR1 and CDR2 sequences are MNHEY and SMNVEV (reference sequence). Trimming cost V 4 bases and J 3 bases, with 10 bases left between them. The CDR3 is made up of 13 amino acids. The CDR3 spells CASSWRAHYEQYF. CDR3 nucleotides: TGTGCCAGCAGTTGGAGGGCCCACTACGAGCAGTACTTC.

V is TRBV4-1 and J is TRBJ2-5, with 8 bases identical to TRBD1. The CDR3 spans 20 residues. Trimming took 0 bases from V and 5 from J; bases not matched to a gene: 20. Per the germline V gene, CDR1 is MGHRA and CDR2 is YSYEKL. CDR3 bases: TGCGCCAGCAGCCAAGATCCCACGGGGCAGACAGGGGCCCAGCGGGAGACCCAGTACTTC. This codes for CASSQDPTGQTGAQRETQYF.

This clone was seen a single time. CDR3 protein: CASSLTGGLQETQYF. Written as DNA, the CDR3 is TGTGCCAGCAGCTTGACAGGGGGCCTCCAAGAGACCCAGTACTTC. The chain combines TRBV5-4 with TRBJ2-5, with 9 bases matching TRBD1. CDR3 size: 15 residues. Germline V gene data show CDR1 as SGHNT and CDR2 as YYREEE (reference sequence). Trimming at V came to 1 base and at J to 1 base, leaving 2 bases not matched to a gene.

This chain joins TRBV6-4 and TRBJ2-6; 8 bases line up with TRBD1. V lost 5 bases to trimming and J lost 1 base; unmatched junction nucleotides: 7. The CDR3 contains 17 residues. CDR1 is MRHNA, CDR2 SNTAGT, per germline. The CDR3 loop reads CASSITGQVSGANVLTF. The DNA of the CDR3 is TGTGCCAGCAGTATAACGGGACAGGTATCTGGGGCCAACGTCCTGACTTTC.

Comment on this clone: Additional DNA sequences in this sample encode the identical CDR3. J is TRBJ1-5 and V is TRBV19, with 9 bases aligning to TRBD1. The CDR3 loop spans 15 amino acids. V shed 7 bases, J shed 0 bases, and the junction held 4 bases outside the gene matches. Germline CDR1 and CDR2: LNHDA and SQIVND (reference sequence). CDR3 in amino acids: CASTDRGYSNQPQHF. The CDR3 region has the DNA TGTGCCAGTACGGACAGGGGATATAGCAATCAGCCCCAGCATTTT.

The chain joins TRBV30 to TRBJ1-1; no clear D. CDR1 is GTSNPN and CDR2 is SVGIG in the germline V gene (reference sequence). V lost 3 bases and J lost 1, with 6 bases in between. The CDR3 runs to 12 residues. The CDR3 is CAWRRQNTEAFF. CDR3 coding DNA: TGTGCCTGGAGACGACAGAACACTGAAGCTTTCTTT.

The chain recombines TRBV6-5 with TRBJ1-5, with D tentatively TRBD1 (6 bases). V was trimmed by 5 bases and J by 9 bases, leaving 17 bases between them. The CDR3 covers 14 residues. The germline CDR1 and CDR2 sequences are MNHEY and SVGAGI. In DNA form, the CDR3 reads TGTGCCAGCAGTACACGGAGGGGGGGAGGGCCCCAGCATTTT. Amino acid sequence: CASSTRRGGGPQHF.

V is TRBV27 and J is TRBJ1-1; 9 positions match TRBD1. The V gene's germline CDR1 is MNHEY and CDR2 SMNVEV (reference sequence). V dropped 4 bases and J dropped 4; count of bases not matched to a gene: 13. The CDR3 sequence is 17 residues long. As DNA, the CDR3 is TGTGCCAGCAGTTCCAGACAGGGGGGTGGTCTCGGCACTGAAGCTTTCTTT. Translating gives CASSSRQGGGLGTEAFF.

The chain combines TRBV10-1 with TRBJ2-1; 14 bases match TRBD2. V was clipped by 0 bases and J by 8 bases; unmatched bases: 6. Germline V gene data show CDR1 as WNHNN and CDR2 as SYGVQD (reference sequence). This CDR3 region has 17 residues. For the CDR3, the DNA is TGCGCCAGCAGTGAGTCGAGACTAGCGGGAGGGGTCGATGAGCAGTTCTTC. Translated: CASSESRLAGGVDEQFF.

V usage is TRBV6-5 and J usage is TRBJ2-2, with TRBD2 as a possible D gene (6 bases). The CDR3 extends over 14 amino acids. Deletions cut 7 bases from V and 0 bases from J, with 9 bases between. Germline CDR1 MNHEY, CDR2 SVGAGI. This CDR3 is CASKRLANTGELFF. The CDR3 bases are TGTGCCAGCAAGAGACTAGCGAACACCGGGGAGCTGTTTTTT.

J is TRBJ2-7 and V is TRBV6-5; D possibly corresponds to TRBD2 (6 bases). The ends were cut back, 2 bases at V and 3 bases at J, with 14 bases in the middle. CDR3 length: 15 residues. Germline CDR1 and CDR2: MNHEY and SVGAGI. This CDR3 is CASSYRKPGDYEQYF. For the CDR3, the DNA is TGTGCCAGCAGTTACCGCAAACCGGGAGACTACGAGCAGTACTTC.

V is TRBV30 and J is TRBJ1-2, with a tentative D call TRBD1 (6 bases). V was cut by 2 bases and J by 2 bases, with 9 bases left in between. Looked up from germline, CDR1 is GTSNPN and CDR2 is SVGIG (reference sequence). The CDR3 extends over 13 amino acids. CDR3 sequence reads: CAWSPGHNYGYTF. CDR3 nucleotide sequence: TGTGCCTGGAGTCCGGGACACAACTATGGCTACACCTTC.

This clone was detected only a few times. The chain has TRBV28 and TRBJ2-1; 11 nucleotides align to TRBD2. The V segment lost 6 bases and the J segment 7 bases; nucleotides outside the gene matches: 8. Germline V gene data show CDR1 as MDHEN and CDR2 as SYDVKM. This CDR3 contains 15 residues. CDR3 in DNA: TGTGCCAGCAGCCCGACTAGCGGGAAAGGGAATGAGCAGTTCTTC. It is translated as CASSPTSGKGNEQFF.

The CDR3 DNA reads as TGTGCCAGCAGCTTAGCTTTTTTTGGTAGCGAGCAGTTCTTC. Amino acids: CASSLAFFGSEQFF. V gene TRBV7-2 combines with J gene TRBJ2-1; D not certain. From germline, CDR1 is SGHTA and CDR2 FQGNSA. Trimming removed 0 bases from V and 10 bases from J, with 13 bases in between. The CDR3 covers 14 residues.